This T cell receptor beta chain is drawn from a study of T cell responses to AZD1222 COVID-19 vaccine. Points from the study as a whole: Among the donors, most were white British and more were female, and clonal diversity was possibly underestimated. Reportedly, nearly half the spike-specific TCRs target unmutated variant regions.

Germline loops: CDR1 SGHVS, CDR2 FNYEAQ. With 5 bases clipped from V and 6 bases from J, the junction kept 7 bases outside the gene matches. CDR3 length: 16 residues. As regards this clone: Its antigen is undetermined.

Profiled with immunoSEQ multiplex PCR; TCRdb holds only in-frame clones, not every one. The repertoire includes 150,000 to 200,000 clones, about 90% of them detected once, and roughly 2% sits in the top ten. The sequencing here drew on peripheral blood, taken 28 days after the second AZD1222 dose. The TCR was taken from an adult who received the AZD1222 COVID-19 vaccine. The rearrangement links TRBV7-6 to TRBJ2-1; TRBD2 matches 13 bases. The CDR3 sequence: CASSPRTSGSFNEQFF. The CDR3 bases are TGTGCCAGCAGCCCAAGGACTAGCGGGAGTTTCAATGAGCAGTTCTTC.